One and the same sample provided the 22 T cell receptor beta chains below, sequenced in a study of T cell clonality in common variable immunodeficiency. Produced via immunoSEQ multiplex PCR; TCRdb's table is partial and in-frame only. In total the sample includes tens of thousands of clones, none of them seen once. The material sequenced was peripheral blood mononuclear cells. The receptor source for this set is a person aged 18 to 75 in good health.

This clone was recorded at least ten times. The sequence runs out 3 residues before the end of the CDR3; the remainder is reconstructed from the germline J gene. The chain carries TRBV2 and TRBJ2-7; TRBD1 matches 9 bases. The germline gives CDR1 SNHLY, CDR2 FYNNEI. Losses at the gene ends were 10 bases for V and 0 bases for J; bases not matched to a gene: 10. CDR3 size: 15 residues. The sequenced CDR3 bases are TGTGCCACCGATGGCGGGACAGGGAGCTCCTACGAG. It encodes CATDGGTGSSYE. The full CDR3 is CATDGGTGSSYEQYF. Supplemented by reference TRBV2 and TRBJ2-7, the full variable domain reads EPEVTQTPSHQVTQMGQEVILRCVPISNHLYFYWYRQILGQKVEFLVSFYNNEISEKSEIFDDQFSVERPDGSNFTLKIRSTKLEDSAMYFCATDGGTGSSYEQYFGPGTRLTVT.

The table lists this clone with many counts. The read is 3 residues too short to cover the CDR3 end, so that end is filled in from the germline J gene. The gene calls are TRBV10-1 and TRBJ1-6, with D hard to call. The CDR3 extends over 9 amino acids. The V gene's germline CDR1 is WNHNN and CDR2 SYGVQD (reference sequence). The CDR3 loop reads CATPSSLHF. The sequenced part of the CDR3 DNA is TGCGCCACCCCCTCGTCC.

This clone showed up many times. The sequenced fragment ends 3 residues before the CDR3 boundary, so the rest is inferred from the germline J gene. This chain joins TRBV19 and TRBJ2-6, with D hard to call. This CDR3 has 15 residues. The V and J ends lost 4 bases and 1 base respectively, with 8 bases between them. Germline V gene data show CDR1 as LNHDA and CDR2 as SQIVND (reference sequence). Partial CDR3 DNA: TGTGCCAGTAGTAATAGTGCTTCTGGGGCCAACGTC. Encoded protein: CASSNSASGANV. The whole CDR3 is CASSNSASGANVLTF. Full variable domain (rest looked up from reference TRBV19 and TRBJ2-6): DGGITQSPKYLFRKEGQNVTLSCEQNLNHDAMYWYRQDPGQGLRLIYYSQIVNDFQKGDIAEGYSVSREKKESFPLTVTSAQKNPTAFYLCASSNSASGANVLTFGAGSRLTVL.

Points on this clone: The read stops 3 residues short of the end of the CDR3; the missing end is completed from the germline J gene. The rearrangement joins TRBV7-9 to TRBJ2-3; maybe TRBD2 (6 bases). The CDR3 runs 14 residues. The ends were cut back, 6 bases at V and 0 bases at J, with 10 bases in the middle. Germline loops: CDR1 SEHNR, CDR2 FQNEAQ (reference sequence). The CDR3 protein is CASSTSTSTDTQYF. The covered CDR3 bases are TGTGCCAGCAGTACTAGCACTAGCACAGATACG. Supplemented by reference TRBV7-9 and TRBJ2-3, the full variable domain reads DTGVSQNPRHKITKRGQNVTFRCDPISEHNRLYWYRQTLGQGPEFLTYFQNEAQLEKSRLLSDRFSAERPKGSFSTLEIQRTEQGDSAMYLCASSTSTSTDTQYFGPGTRLTVL.

This clone was counted ten times or more. The read halts 3 residues ahead of the CDR3 end, with the missing end drawn from the germline J gene. J is TRBJ1-3 and V is TRBV7-2; D gene unclear. Germline CDR1 and CDR2: SGHTA and FQGNSA. Deletions cut 5 bases from V and 0 bases from J, with 11 bases between. This CDR3 has 15 amino acids. This CDR3 reads CASSPQTYSGNTIYF. CDR3 bases read: TGTGCCAGCAGCCCCCAAACCTACTCTGGAAACACC.

This clone was observed many times. Read coverage stops 3 residues before the CDR3 terminus; the germline J gene supplies the remainder. This chain connects TRBV7-3 to TRBJ2-2, with TRBD2 matching 9 bases. Germline V gene sequence: CDR1 SGHTA, CDR2 FQGTGA. The CDR3 spans 16 residues. Trimming cost V 5 bases and J 4 bases; bases outside gene matches: 8. The CDR3 DNA, read in part, is TGTGCCAGCAGCACGCGCGGGGGGGCGAGCACCGGGGAG. Amino acids: CASSTRGGASTGE. The CDR3, in full, reads CASSTRGGASTGELFF.

In this sample, this clone turned up many times. The CDR3 is cut off 3 residues early in the read; its end comes from the germline J gene. V and J are TRBV7-9 and TRBJ1-1; TRBD1 matches at 10 bases. The junction had 3 bases not matched to a gene; V was cut back by 3 bases and J by 2 bases. The germline V gene has CDR1 SEHNR and CDR2 FQNEAQ (reference sequence). The CDR3 is 15 amino acids. The covered CDR3 bases are TGTGCCAGCAGCTTCCGGACAGGGGGAAACACTGAA. It specifies CASSFRTGGNTE. The CDR3 as a whole reads CASSFRTGGNTEAFF.

This clone was counted many times. With the read ending 3 residues before the CDR3 end, the germline J gene is used to fill in that end. The V gene is TRBV7-9, the J gene TRBJ1-2; 7 nucleotides line up with TRBD1. V trimming: 3 bases; J trimming: 6 bases; junction bases outside the gene matches: 10. In germline, CDR1 is SEHNR, CDR2 FQNEAQ (reference sequence). CDR3 length: 15 residues. CDR3 amino acids: CASSFSLGGMNGYTF. Incomplete CDR3 DNA: TGTGCCAGCAGCTTCTCTTTAGGGGGCATGAATGGC.

Many counts were recorded for this clone. The read stops 3 residues short of the end of the CDR3; the missing end is completed from the germline J gene. V and J are TRBV4-2 and TRBJ2-7, with 8 bases lining up with TRBD2. In germline, CDR1 is LGHNA, CDR2 YNFKEQ. The CDR3 has 15 amino acids. Losses at the gene ends were 8 bases for V and 2 bases for J; bases not matched to a gene: 11. The CDR3 bases that were read are TGTGCCAGCTCGGTCCAGCGGGAGTCCCCCTACGAG. Protein sequence: CASSVQRESPYE. The CDR3 as a whole reads CASSVQRESPYEQYF.

This clone showed up many times. From the germline J gene comes the end of the CDR3, since the read stops 3 residues before it. V and J are TRBV19 and TRBJ2-7, with 9 bases aligning to TRBD1. V shed 3 bases and J 5 bases; nucleotides not matched to a gene: 5. The CDR3 loop spans 14 amino acids. Germline CDR1 LNHDA, CDR2 SQIVND (reference sequence). The CDR3 DNA, read in part, is TGTGCCAGTAGTATTACACAGGGGGCCCACGAG. It specifies CASSITQGAHE. The full-length CDR3 reads as CASSITQGAHEQYF.

This clone was seen many times. The read gets to within 3 residues of the CDR3 end, and the germline J gene fills in the rest. The chain employs TRBV5-5 and TRBJ2-1; a possible D gene is TRBD1 (5 bases). The CDR3 runs 15 residues. V lost 0 bases to trimming and J lost 2 bases, with 9 bases between them. Germline CDR1 reads SGHKS; CDR2 reads YYEKEE (reference sequence). Partial CDR3 DNA: TGTGCCAGCAGCTTGGATGACAGCCCCTACAATGAG. This gives the protein CASSLDDSPYNE. From start to end, the CDR3 is CASSLDDSPYNEQFF.

At least ten counts were recorded for this clone. Sequencing ends 3 residues short of the CDR3 end; the germline J gene provides the rest. V is TRBV10-3 and J is TRBJ2-7; D is ambiguous. This CDR3 comprises 13 residues. Germline values: CDR1 ENHRY, CDR2 SYGVKD. Trimming removed 5 bases from V and 0 bases from J, with 8 bases in between. Partial CDR3 DNA: TGTGCCATCAGTAGTGGCTCCTCCTACGAG. Its protein is CAISSGSSYE. Given in full, the CDR3 is CAISSGSSYEQYF.

This clone was found many times. The read terminates 3 residues before the CDR3 end, so the remaining end is supplied by the germline J gene. The chain employs TRBV5-4 and TRBJ2-3; TRBD1 might be the D (6 bases). The V and J ends lost 4 bases and 1 base respectively, with 13 bases between them. Germline-derived CDR1 and CDR2 are SGHNT and YYREEE (reference sequence). The CDR3 runs to 15 residues. The CDR3 sequence is CASSTRTVGTDTQYF. The CDR3 bases that were read are TGTGCCAGCAGCACTCGGACAGTCGGCACAGATACG.

This clone was seen a handful of times. The sequence runs out 3 residues before the end of the CDR3; the remainder is reconstructed from the germline J gene. The chain is built from TRBV6-1 and TRBJ2-4; D is perhaps TRBD1 (5 bases). Germline V lookup: CDR1 MNHNS, CDR2 SASEGT. The CDR3 sequence is 12 residues long. CDR3: CASSADSYGQYF. CDR3 DNA, as far as it was read: TGTGCCAGCAGTGCCGACAGTTATGGT.

This clone was recorded at least ten times. CDR3 DNA (partial): TGTGCCAGCACCAAAAAGGTGGGACACCTAAATGAG. As protein: CASTKKVGHLNE. The entire CDR3 protein is CASTKKVGHLNEQFF. J is TRBJ2-1 and V is TRBV6-2 or TRBV6-3; D is possibly TRBD1 (6 bases). Read sequence stops 3 residues before the CDR3 end, and the germline J gene provides the missing end. This CDR3 comprises 15 residues. In germline, CDR1 is MNHEY, CDR2 SVGEGT. The V end lost 7 bases, the J end lost 7 bases, and 20 bases lay between the germline ends.

This clone was counted only a few times. The observed sequence ends 3 residues before the CDR3 terminus, with the missing tail filled in from the germline J gene. The chain links TRBV19 to TRBJ2-5; 7 bases align to TRBD2. V shed 1 base and J 4 bases; nucleotides not matched to a gene: 0. The germline V gene has CDR1 LNHDA and CDR2 SQIVND (reference sequence). The length of the CDR3 is 13 residues. Incomplete CDR3 DNA: TGTGCCAGTAGTATAGGGGGGGGAGAGACC. Translation: CASSIGGGET. The entire CDR3 protein reads CASSIGGGETQYF.

This clone occurred a few times. The CDR3 goes on 3 residues after the read ends, and that part is filled in from the germline J gene. This chain links TRBV19 with TRBJ2-3; D gene ambiguous. Per the germline V gene, CDR1 is LNHDA and CDR2 is SQIVND (reference sequence). This CDR3 is 17 amino acids long. CDR3 bases read: TGTGCCAGTATTGGCAGTACGGTGGTCTATAGCAATCAGCCG. This sequence encodes CASIGSTVVYSNQP. The full CDR3 is CASIGSTVVYSNQPQYF.

This clone was observed many times. The CDR3 is cut off 3 residues early in the read; its end comes from the germline J gene. This chain uses TRBV20-1 with TRBJ2-3; TRBD1 aligns across 8 bases. The CDR3 runs 16 residues. V dropped 2 bases and J dropped 2; count of bases not matched to a gene: 9. CDR1 and CDR2 from the germline V gene are DFQATT and SNEGSKA (reference sequence). The CDR3 bases that were read are TGCAGTGCTAGAATTAACCGGGACAGGATCACAGATACG. Protein sequence: CSARINRDRITDT. The full-length CDR3 reads as CSARINRDRITDTQYF.

This clone was found many times. The sequenced fragment ends 3 residues before the CDR3 boundary, so the rest is inferred from the germline J gene. V usage is TRBV20-1 and J usage is TRBJ2-4, with 8 positions matching TRBD2. Losses at the gene ends were 0 bases for V and 6 bases for J; bases not matched to a gene: 7. CDR1 and CDR2 from the germline V gene are DFQATT and SNEGSKA (reference sequence). The CDR3 is made up of 15 amino acids. CDR3 in amino acids: CSARDWGLVSNIQYF. Incomplete CDR3 DNA: TGCAGTGCTAGAGATTGGGGACTAGTGTCAAACATT.

In its sample, this clone was seen many times. From the germline J gene comes the end of the CDR3, since the read stops 3 residues before it. V usage is TRBV19 and J usage is TRBJ1-2, with D perhaps matching TRBD1 (5 bases). Germline loops: CDR1 LNHDA, CDR2 SQIVND (reference sequence). Trimming left V 7 bases short and J 6 bases short, with 21 bases between. The CDR3 runs 15 residues. The chain's CDR3 is CASNTDPQGKDGYTF. The sequenced part of the CDR3 DNA is TGTGCCAGTAACACGGATCCCCAGGGAAAAGATGGC.

There are a few counts of this clone. The sequence runs out 3 residues before the end of the CDR3; the remainder is reconstructed from the germline J gene. The V gene is TRBV18, the J gene TRBJ1-6; D perhaps matches TRBD1 (5 bases). The V end was cut by 2 bases, the J end by 6 bases, with 14 bases between. Germline CDR1 and CDR2: KGHSH and LQKENI. The CDR3 has 16 amino acids. The CDR3: CASSPEQVGGNSPLHF. The CDR3 DNA, read in part, is TGTGCCAGCTCACCAGAACAGGTGGGGGGTAATTCACCC.

The sequenced CDR3 bases are TGTGCCAGCAGCTTAGCCACAGGGGGCACAGATACG. Protein sequence: CASSLATGGTDT. The whole CDR3 region reads CASSLATGGTDTQYF. The J gene is TRBJ2-3, the V gene TRBV11-1, with 7 bases lining up with TRBD1. The read ends 3 residues before the CDR3 terminus; that terminus is restored from the germline J gene. Trimming cost V 0 bases and J 1 base; bases outside gene matches: 1. Germline lookup yields CDR1 SGHAT and CDR2 FQDESV (reference sequence). This CDR3 comprises 15 residues.